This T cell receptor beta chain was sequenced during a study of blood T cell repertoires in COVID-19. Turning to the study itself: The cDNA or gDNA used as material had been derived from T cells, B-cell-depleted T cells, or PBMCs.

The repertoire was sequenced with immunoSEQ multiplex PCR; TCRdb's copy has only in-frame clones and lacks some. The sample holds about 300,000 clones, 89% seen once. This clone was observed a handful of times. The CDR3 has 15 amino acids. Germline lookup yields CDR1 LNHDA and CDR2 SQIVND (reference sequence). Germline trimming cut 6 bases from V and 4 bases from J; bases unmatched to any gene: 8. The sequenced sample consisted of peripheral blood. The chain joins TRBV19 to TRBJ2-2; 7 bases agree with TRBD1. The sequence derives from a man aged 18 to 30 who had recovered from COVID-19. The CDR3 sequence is CASRTGTLATGELFF. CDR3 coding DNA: TGTGCCAGTAGGACAGGGACGCTGGCCACCGGGGAGCTGTTTTTT.